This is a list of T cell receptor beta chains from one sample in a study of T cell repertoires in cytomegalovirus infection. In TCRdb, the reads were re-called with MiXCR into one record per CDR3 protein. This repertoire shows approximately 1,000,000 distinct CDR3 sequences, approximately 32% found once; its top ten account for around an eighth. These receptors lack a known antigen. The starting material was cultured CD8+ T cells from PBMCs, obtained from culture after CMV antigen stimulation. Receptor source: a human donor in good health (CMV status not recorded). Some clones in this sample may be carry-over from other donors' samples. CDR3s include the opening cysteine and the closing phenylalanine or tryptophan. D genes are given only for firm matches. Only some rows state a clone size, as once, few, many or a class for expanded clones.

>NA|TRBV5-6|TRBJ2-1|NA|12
CASSPVGDEQFF
TGTGCCAGCAGCCCCGTAGGGGATGAGCAGTTCTTC
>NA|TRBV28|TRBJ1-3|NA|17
CASSLLTSQFPGNTIYF
TGTGCCAGCAGTCTATTAACTAGCCAGTTCCCTGGAAACACCATATATTTT
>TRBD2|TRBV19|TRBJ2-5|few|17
CASSPRTSGGSQETQYF
TGTGCCAGTAGTCCGAGGACTAGCGGGGGATCCCAAGAGACCCAGTACTTC
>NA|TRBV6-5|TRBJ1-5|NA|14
CASSYLSGNQPQHF
TGTGCCAGCAGTTACTTATCCGGCAATCAGCCCCAGCATTTT
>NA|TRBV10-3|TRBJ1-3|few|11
CALLVRDTIYF
TGTGCCCTCCTCGTTAGGGACACCATATATTTT
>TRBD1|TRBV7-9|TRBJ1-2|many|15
CASTPRQGANYGYTF
TGTGCCAGCACTCCACGACAGGGGGCTAACTATGGCTACACCTTC
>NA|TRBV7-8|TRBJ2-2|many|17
CASSLVGGGSGTGELFF
TGTGCCAGCAGCTTAGTGGGAGGGGGGTCGGGCACCGGGGAGCTGTTTTTT
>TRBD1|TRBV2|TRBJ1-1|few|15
CASRKSDRQNTEAFF
TGTGCCAGCAGAAAATCGGACAGGCAGAACACTGAAGCTTTCTTT
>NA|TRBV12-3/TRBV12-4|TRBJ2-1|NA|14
CASSLGQLVDEQFF
TGTGCCAGCAGTTTAGGACAGTTGGTGGATGAGCAGTTCTTC
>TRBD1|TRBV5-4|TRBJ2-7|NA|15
CASSPTPQGSYEQYF
TGTGCCAGCAGCCCTACTCCACAGGGGTCCTACGAGCAGTACTTC
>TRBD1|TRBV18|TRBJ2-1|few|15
CASSPDTGVYNEQFF
TGTGCCAGCTCACCCGATACAGGGGTCTACAATGAGCAGTTCTTC
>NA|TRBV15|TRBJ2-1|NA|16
CATSNRGGQDPNEQFF
TGTGCCACCAGCAACAGGGGGGGACAGGACCCCAATGAGCAGTTCTTC
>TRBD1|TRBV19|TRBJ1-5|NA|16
CASTKLGTGGHQPQHF
TGTGCCAGTACCAAACTAGGGACAGGGGGCCATCAGCCCCAGCATTTT
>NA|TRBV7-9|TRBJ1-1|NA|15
CASRPSLGPNTEAFF
TGTGCCAGCAGGCCCTCGTTGGGGCCGAACACTGAAGCTTTCTTT
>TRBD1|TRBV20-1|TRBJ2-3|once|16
CSARRLDRGPPDTQYF
TGCAGTGCTAGGAGGCTCGACAGGGGGCCCCCAGATACGCAGTATTTT
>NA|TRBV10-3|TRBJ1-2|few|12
CAITGANYGYTF
TGTGCCATCACGGGGGCCAACTATGGCTACACCTTC
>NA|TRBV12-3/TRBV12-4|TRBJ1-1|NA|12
CASSLGKVEAFF
TGTGCCAGCAGTTTAGGAAAAGTTGAAGCTTTCTTT
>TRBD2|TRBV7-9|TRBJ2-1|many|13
CASSYGTSNEQFF
TGTGCCAGCAGCTATGGGACTAGTAATGAGCAGTTCTTC
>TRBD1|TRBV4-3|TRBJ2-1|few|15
CASSQSQGAYNEQFF
TGCGCCAGCAGCCAATCGCAGGGGGCATACAATGAGCAGTTCTTC
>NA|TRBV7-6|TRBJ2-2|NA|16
CASSLVVAPNTGELFF
TGTGCTAGCAGCTTAGTTGTCGCACCGAACACCGGGGAGCTGTTTTTT
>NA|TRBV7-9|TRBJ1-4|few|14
CASSFGEGLGKLFF
TGTGCCAGCAGCTTCGGGGAGGGCCTGGGAAAACTGTTTTTT
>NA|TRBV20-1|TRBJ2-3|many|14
CSAPGRGSTDTQYF
TGCAGTGCTCCAGGGCGGGGTAGCACAGATACGCAGTATTTT
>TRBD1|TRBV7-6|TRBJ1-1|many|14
CASSKTGQNTEAFF
TGTGCCAGCAGCAAGACAGGGCAGAACACTGAAGCTTTCTTT
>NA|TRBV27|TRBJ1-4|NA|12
CASSWGGEKLFF
TGTGCCAGCAGTTGGGGAGGTGAAAAACTGTTTTTT
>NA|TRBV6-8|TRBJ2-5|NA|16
CASSYRAARFQETQYF
TGTGCCAGCAGTTACAGGGCAGCCCGATTCCAAGAGACCCAGTACTTC
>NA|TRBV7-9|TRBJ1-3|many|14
CASVAHGVGNTIYF
TGTGCCAGCGTCGCGCATGGGGTTGGAAACACCATATATTTT
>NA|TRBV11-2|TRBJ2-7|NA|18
CASSDFPGTTSRNYEQYF
TGTGCCAGCAGCGATTTCCCCGGCACGACCTCCCGCAACTACGAGCAGTACTTC
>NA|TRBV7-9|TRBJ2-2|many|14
CASPNRERTGELFF
TGTGCCAGCCCCAACCGGGAAAGAACCGGGGAGCTGTTTTTT
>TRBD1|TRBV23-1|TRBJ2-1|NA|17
CASSQKQGASSYNEQFF
TGCGCCAGCAGTCAAAAACAGGGGGCAAGCTCCTACAATGAGCAGTTCTTC
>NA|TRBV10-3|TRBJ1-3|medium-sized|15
CAISETGGAGNTIYF
TGTGCCATCAGTGAGACGGGAGGGGCTGGAAACACCATATATTTT
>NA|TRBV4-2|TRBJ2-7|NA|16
CASSQERTGADYEQYF
TGTGCCAGCAGCCAAGAGAGGACGGGGGCAGACTACGAGCAGTACTTC
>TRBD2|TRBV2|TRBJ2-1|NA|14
CASEGTSSYNEQFF
TGTGCCAGCGAGGGGACTAGCTCCTACAATGAGCAGTTCTTC
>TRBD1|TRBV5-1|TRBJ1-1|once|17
CASSLEGTGGGGTEAFF
TGCGCCAGCAGCTTGGAGGGGACAGGGGGAGGGGGGACTGAAGCTTTCTTT
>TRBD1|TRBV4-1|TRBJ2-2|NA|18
CASSHPGQGAPNTGELFF
TGCGCCAGCAGCCACCCGGGACAGGGGGCGCCGAACACCGGGGAGCTGTTTTTT
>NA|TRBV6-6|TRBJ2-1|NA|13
CASSYSPKDEQFF
TGTGCCAGCAGTTACTCGCCCAAGGATGAGCAGTTCTTC
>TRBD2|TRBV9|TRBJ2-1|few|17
CASSAELAGDLYNEQFF
TGTGCCAGCAGCGCCGAACTAGCGGGGGATCTCTACAATGAGCAGTTCTTC
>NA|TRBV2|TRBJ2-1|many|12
CASRLGGNEQFF
TGTGCCAGCAGACTCGGAGGGAATGAGCAGTTCTTC
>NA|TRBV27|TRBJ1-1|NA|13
CASSFGHGTEAFF
TGTGCCAGCAGTTTCGGACACGGCACTGAAGCTTTCTTT
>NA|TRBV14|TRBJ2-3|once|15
CASSQGSFSTDTQYF
TGTGCCAGCAGCCAAGGCAGCTTTAGCACAGATACGCAGTATTTT
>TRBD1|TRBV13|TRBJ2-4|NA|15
CASSPEGQGLNIQYF
TGTGCCAGCAGCCCAGAGGGACAGGGGCTGAACATTCAGTACTTC
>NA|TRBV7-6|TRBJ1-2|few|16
CASSLDGGGVVEGYTF
TGTGCCAGCAGCTTAGACGGAGGCGGGGTGGTAGAGGGCTACACCTTC
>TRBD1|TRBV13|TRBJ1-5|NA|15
CASSSREQGVQPQHF
TGTGCCAGCAGCAGCCGGGAACAGGGGGTTCAGCCCCAGCATTTT
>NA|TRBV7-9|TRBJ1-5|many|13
CASSLVGHQPQHF
TGTGCCAGCAGCTTAGTGGGTCATCAGCCCCAGCATTTT
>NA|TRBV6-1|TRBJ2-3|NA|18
CASSLGLVSWKITDTQYF
TGTGCCAGCAGCCTGGGTTTGGTCTCCTGGAAGATCACAGATACGCAGTATTTT
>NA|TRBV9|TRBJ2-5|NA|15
CASSVVGTLRETQYF
TGTGCCAGCAGCGTAGTAGGTACCCTCCGGGAGACCCAGTACTTC
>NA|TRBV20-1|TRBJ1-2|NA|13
CSAPADPYYGYTF
TGCAGTGCTCCGGCGGACCCATACTATGGCTACACCTTC
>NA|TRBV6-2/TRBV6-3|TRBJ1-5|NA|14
CASVYRDGHQPQHF
TGTGCCAGCGTTTATCGGGACGGTCATCAGCCCCAGCATTTT
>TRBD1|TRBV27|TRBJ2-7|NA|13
CASWDRISYEQYF
TGTGCCAGCTGGGACAGAATCTCCTACGAGCAGTACTTC
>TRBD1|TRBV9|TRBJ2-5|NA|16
CASSDPLTGGGETQYF
TGTGCCAGCAGCGACCCTTTGACAGGGGGAGGGGAGACCCAGTACTTC
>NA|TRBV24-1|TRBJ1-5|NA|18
CATRIGGLRGIGNQPQHF
TGTGCCACCAGAATTGGGGGTCTGAGGGGGATAGGAAATCAGCCCCAGCATTTT
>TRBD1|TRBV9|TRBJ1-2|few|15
CASSVGQGTNYGYTF
TGTGCCAGCAGCGTGGGACAGGGTACTAACTATGGCTACACCTTC
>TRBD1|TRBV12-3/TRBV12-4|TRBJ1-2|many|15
CATIEETGASYGYTF
TGTGCCACCATTGAAGAGACAGGGGCTAGCTATGGCTACACCTTC
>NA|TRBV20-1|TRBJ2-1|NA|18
CSARDIRRGLSSYNEQFF
TGCAGTGCTAGAGATATAAGGCGGGGCCTTAGCTCCTACAATGAGCAGTTCTTC
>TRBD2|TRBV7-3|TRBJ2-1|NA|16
CASSSSGTSGVNEQFF
TGTGCCAGCAGCTCTTCCGGGACTAGCGGGGTTAATGAGCAGTTCTTC
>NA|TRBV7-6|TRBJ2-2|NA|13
CASSFGPPGELFF
TGTGCCAGCAGCTTTGGGCCACCCGGGGAGCTGTTTTTT
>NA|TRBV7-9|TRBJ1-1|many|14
CASSLARGGTEAFF
TGTGCCAGCAGCTTAGCGCGGGGGGGCACTGAAGCTTTCTTT
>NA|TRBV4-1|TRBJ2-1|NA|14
CASSSITGYDEQFF
TGCGCCAGCAGTTCCATAACAGGGTACGATGAGCAGTTCTTC
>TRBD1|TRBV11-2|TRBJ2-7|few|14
CASSPGGQGHEQYF
TGTGCCAGCAGCCCCGGGGGACAGGGTCACGAGCAGTACTTC
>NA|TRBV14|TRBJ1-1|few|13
CASSLSKIAEAFF
TGTGCCAGCAGCCTTTCGAAAATCGCTGAAGCTTTCTTT
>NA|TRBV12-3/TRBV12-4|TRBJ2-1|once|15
CASRPSGPIYNEQFF
TGTGCCAGCAGACCCTCCGGGCCTATCTACAATGAGCAGTTCTTC